This TCR beta chain was captured in a study of Ad26.COV2.S vaccination and SARS-CoV-2 variants. Study summary: The study gave Ad26.COV2.S intramuscularly, once or twice 56 days apart.

Assay used: immunoSEQ multiplex PCR; TCRdb lists only in-frame clones, some missing. The sample records about 330,000 clones, roughly 90% being singletons. The V and J ends lost 3 bases and 1 base respectively, with 11 bases between them. The CDR3 loop spans 15 amino acids. The germline V gene encodes CDR1 SGHRS and CDR2 YFSETQ. Turning to this clone: Its target is unknown.

The treatment here: 19 received Ad26.COV2.S at low or high dose, single or two shots; five or six received placebo; per-sample allocation not given. After the first vaccine or placebo injection, samples were drawn on day 63. Cohort 1b enrolled adults aged 18-55 years in Boston. Study results and limitations: Reported post-vaccination CD8+ and CD4+ T cell responses to spike showed substantial breadth.

The chain has TRBV5-1 and TRBJ2-1; possible D gene TRBD1, 6 bases. This TCR was recovered from a person aged 18-60 years who received the Ad26.COV2.S COVID-19 vaccine or a placebo. The specimen comprised peripheral blood, sampled in a trial of Ad26.COV2.S vaccine versus placebo. CDR3 in DNA: TGCGCCAGCAGCTACCGGACAGATTCCTACAATGAGCAGTTCTTC. It specifies CASSYRTDSYNEQFF.